These 18 T cell receptor beta chains came from one sample sequenced in a study of tumor-infiltrating lymphocytes in primary liver carcinoma. Both RNA and DNA were isolated together from approximately 20-30 mg of bulk tissue that had not been sorted. Using a constant-region primer together with ProtoScript II reverse transcriptase, TCR beta cDNA was made from about 500 ng of total RNA. A slightly modified ARM-PCR protocol with three nested multiplex PCR rounds produced these TCR beta libraries. TRBV1-TRBV30 forward primers paired with a C-beta reverse primer were used in the first two PCR rounds, which ran about 11 cycles each. TCRdb reprocessed the multiplex PCR reads via MiXCR and lists one record per CDR3 protein. This sample has roughly 120,000 distinct CDR3 sequences, with roughly 69% found just once. Sequencing was performed on liver tumor tissue from sampling region 1. Subset given: tumor region T1, superior pole. The origin of the receptors is a woman aged 55-69 years with primary liver carcinoma and hepatitis B virus infection.

As regards this clonotype: One base away lies a much larger clone, so this may be a sequencing read error. The chain is built from TRBV6-5 and TRBJ1-2, with D perhaps matching TRBD1 (5 bases). Germline values: CDR1 MNHEY, CDR2 SVGAGI. There are 13 residues in the CDR3. CDR3 sequence (DNA): TGTGCCAGCAGCCCCCAGGGAAACTATGGCTACGCCTTC. This encodes CASSPQGNYGYAF.

The rearrangement links TRBV4-2 to TRBJ2-3; 14 bases match TRBD2. CDR1 LGHNA and CDR2 YNFKEQ come from the germline V gene. The trim removed 4 bases at V and 5 bases at J, leaving 8 bases unmatched. This CDR3 comprises 17 residues. Written as DNA, the CDR3 is TGTGCCAGCAGCCGAGAGGGACTAGCGGGAGTAGTAGATACGCAGTATTTT. Amino acid sequence: CASSREGLAGVVDTQYF.

A note on this clonotype: A much larger clone differs by one base, so this may be a read error. Because the CDR3 is missing its conserved closing phenylalanine or tryptophan, this is likely a read error. The rearrangement links TRBV6-1 to TRBJ2-7; D remains unclear. The CDR3 contains 15 residues. CDR1 is MNHNS, CDR2 SASEGT, per germline. V was trimmed by 6 bases and J by 0 bases, leaving 15 bases between them. In DNA, the CDR3 is TGTGCCAGCAGGGATGGACCCTTGGACTCCTACGAGCAGTACCTC. Translation gives CASRDGPLDSYEQYL.

This chain joins TRBV28 and TRBJ1-2, with 10 bases identical to TRBD1. CDR3 length equals 14 residues. The germline V gene encodes CDR1 MDHEN and CDR2 SYDVKM. V trimming: 6 bases; J trimming: 8 bases; junction bases outside the gene matches: 9. The CDR3 DNA sequence: TGTGCCAGCAGGGCCGGGACAGGGGTTGTAGGCTACACCTTC. Translated: CASRAGTGVVGYTF.

V is TRBV19 and J is TRBJ2-5, with TRBD1 matching over 7 bases. CDR1 and CDR2 from the germline V gene are LNHDA and SQIVND (reference sequence). V gave up 4 bases and J gave up 4 bases; unmatched junction bases: 6. This CDR3 comprises 14 residues. The CDR3 nucleotides read TGTGCCAGTAGTAGGGACAGAAGTGGAGAGACCCAGTACTTC. This encodes CASSRDRSGETQYF.

The genes are TRBV11-2 and TRBJ2-5, with D perhaps matching TRBD1 (6 bases). Deletions cut 5 bases from V and 8 bases from J, with 15 bases between. From germline, CDR1 is SGHAT and CDR2 FQNNGV. CDR3 length equals 13 residues. Here the CDR3 DNA reads TGTGCCAGCAGCCCCACAGGGACCACCACCCAGTACTTC. It is translated as CASSPTGTTTQYF.

V usage is TRBV6-1 and J usage is TRBJ2-1; 7 nucleotides align to TRBD1. There are 14 residues in the CDR3. Germline V gene sequence: CDR1 MNHNS, CDR2 SASEGT. V lost 5 bases and J lost 12; bases outside the gene matches: 13. The chain's CDR3 is CASSTGALGSVQFF. CDR3 in DNA: TGTGCCAGCAGTACAGGGGCTCTGGGGTCTGTGCAGTTCTTC.

This clonotype has more than one count but fewer than ten. V usage is TRBV20-1 and J usage is TRBJ2-6, with TRBD1 matching over 7 bases. After removal of 5 bases from V and 4 bases from J, the junction contained 5 bases not matched to a gene. Germline CDR1 DFQATT, CDR2 SNEGSKA (reference sequence). This CDR3 contains 14 residues. In DNA form, the CDR3 reads TGCAGTGCTCCTGGGACAGCCGGGGCCAACGTCCTGACTTTC. Residues: CSAPGTAGANVLTF.

This clonotype was observed many times. J is TRBJ2-5 and V is TRBV6-1; D unclear. Trimming left V 2 bases short and J 0 bases short, with 10 bases between. CDR3 length: 15 residues. Germline loops: CDR1 MNHNS, CDR2 SASEGT. CDR3 loop: CASSESIAHQETQYF. CDR3 sequence (DNA): TGTGCCAGCAGTGAATCAATTGCGCACCAAGAGACCCAGTACTTC.

As regards this clonotype: A junction boundary mismatches the germline segment, possibly from a read error. The genes are TRBV11-3 and TRBJ2-2, with D possibly being TRBD2 (5 bases). Germline loops: CDR1 SGHNT, CDR2 YENEEA. The CDR3 is made up of 14 amino acids. The chain's CDR3 is CASSLAEGTGELFF. DNA for the CDR3: TGTGCCAGCAGCCTAGCAGAGGGCACCGGTGAGCTGTTTTTT.

To note about this clonotype: This sequence may be a read error, since a much larger clone differs from it by one base. The gene calls are TRBV4-2 and TRBJ1-1, with a tentative D call TRBD1 (5 bases). The ends were cut back, 1 base at V and 1 base at J, with 13 bases in the middle. Germline V CDR1 and CDR2: LGHNA, YNFKEQ. The CDR3 extends over 16 amino acids. In nucleotides, the CDR3 is TGTGCCAGCAGCCAAGGGCATGGGGCGGCGAACACTGAAGCTTTCTTT. This encodes CASSQGHGAANTEAFF.

For this clonotype: The junction and the germline gene differ at one end; a read error may be behind it. V is TRBV11-2 and J is TRBJ1-1, with 7 bases matching TRBD1. Germline CDR1 SGHAT, CDR2 FQNNGV. This CDR3 has 13 amino acids. Here the CDR3 reads CVSRDRDHTEAFF. CDR3 bases: TGTGTCAGCAGGGACAGAGACCACACTGAAGCTTTCTTT.

This sequence joins TRBV11-3 and TRBJ2-1; 9 bases align to TRBD2. This CDR3 has 14 residues. Germline lookup yields CDR1 SGHNT and CDR2 YENEEA. The V segment lost 10 bases and the J segment 3 bases; nucleotides outside the gene matches: 7. The CDR3 here is CANQTSGIYNEQFF. Here the CDR3 DNA reads TGTGCCAACCAGACTAGCGGCATCTACAATGAGCAGTTCTTC.

As for this clonotype: One end of the junction fails to match germline, which may point to a read error. V is TRBV11-2 and J is TRBJ2-5; D may be TRBD2 (6 bases). Germline V gene lookup returns CDR1 SGHAT and CDR2 FQNNGV. The CDR3 runs to 15 residues. CDR3 nucleotides: TGTGTCAGCAGCTTACGACTAGTACGACAAGAGACCCAGTACTTC. Translation gives CVSSLRLVRQETQYF. The full variable domain, in which reference TRBV11-2 and TRBJ2-5 provide the parts outside the CDR3, is EAGVAQSPRYKIIEKRQSVAFWCNPISGHATLYWYQQILGQGPKLLIQFQNNGVVDDSQLPKDRFSAERLKGVDSTLKIQPAKLEDSAVYLCVSSLRLVRQETQYFGPGTRLLVL.

This chain links TRBV11-2 with TRBJ2-3, with a tentative D call TRBD2 (5 bases). This CDR3 is built from 12 residues. V gave up 6 bases and J gave up 8 bases, with 12 bases separating them. Germline V gene sequence: CDR1 SGHAT, CDR2 FQNNGV. The CDR3 nucleotides are TGTGCCAGCAGTTCCCGGGGAACTACGCAGTATTTT. This codes for CASSSRGTTQYF.

Note on this clonotype: This CDR3 fails to terminate in the conserved phenylalanine or tryptophan, so it likely reflects a read error. The chain employs TRBV11-2 and TRBJ2-2, with D tentatively TRBD2 (5 bases). Germline CDR1 and CDR2: SGHAT and FQNNGV. The length of the CDR3 is 13 residues. CDR3 nucleotide sequence: TGTGCCAGCAAAGCTCGGAACACCGGGGATCTGTTTTCT. Amino acid sequence: CASKARNTGDLFS.

This clonotype has a single count. A junction boundary mismatches the germline segment, possibly from a read error. The rearrangement links TRBV11-2 to TRBJ1-2, with D perhaps TRBD1 (6 bases). Germline CDR1 and CDR2: SGHAT and FQNNGV. The CDR3 is 15 residues long. The CDR3 reads CASSLKPGAIYCYTF. The CDR3 DNA reads as TGTGCCAGCAGCTTAAAGCCGGGGGCCATCTATTGCTACACCTTC.

Regarding this clonotype: The junction departs from the called germline gene at one end, perhaps through a read error. The chain has TRBV29-1 and TRBJ2-5, with D unclear. This CDR3 is built from 11 residues. Looked up from germline, CDR1 is SQVTM and CDR2 is ANQGSEA. This CDR3 is CSVNSQETQHF. CDR3 sequence (DNA): TGCAGCGTAAATTCCCAAGAGACCCAGCACTTC.